Shown below are 19 T cell receptor beta chains from a single sample sequenced in a study of T cells after posttransplantation cyclophosphamide. Cyclophosphamide on days +3 and +4 followed busulfan-fludarabine conditioning and a marrow graft. Profiled with immunoSEQ multiplex PCR; TCRdb holds only in-frame clones, not every one. The repertoire has some 10,000 clones, approximately 80% of them found once; the top ten carry roughly 5.4%. The material sequenced was PBMCs, taken after allogeneic stem cell transplant with posttransplant cyclophosphamide. The receptors originated from a female patient aged 45-65 years who received an allogeneic stem cell transplant from a related donor, was CMV-positive, and had no GVHD. Some T cells may be supplied by the graft donor.

This rearrangement joins TRBV7-2 to TRBJ2-3; perhaps TRBD2 as D (6 bases). Germline V gives CDR1 SGHTA, CDR2 FQGNSA. V was clipped by 1 base and J by 2 bases, with 10 bases between them. This CDR3 spans 15 amino acids. CDR3 sequence (DNA): TGTGCCAGCAGCTTAGGGGACTTGTTCACAGATACGCAGTATTTT. Translation: CASSLGDLFTDTQYF.

The chain is built from TRBV6-6 and TRBJ1-5, with TRBD1 as a possible D gene (6 bases). CDR1 is MNHNY and CDR2 is SVGAGI in the germline V gene (reference sequence). V was pared by 8 bases and J by 6 bases, with 14 bases between. The CDR3 runs to 13 residues. CDR3 in amino acids: CASLSRGSQPQHF. CDR3 DNA: TGTGCCAGCCTAAGTAGGGGGAGTCAGCCCCAGCATTTT.

V is TRBV6-1 and J is TRBJ1-1, with TRBD1 matching over 8 bases. There are 16 residues in the CDR3. Unmatched junction bases numbered 11, after V lost 4 bases and J lost 4 bases. Looked up from germline, CDR1 is MNHNS and CDR2 is SASEGT. CDR3: CASSARTGTSVTEAFF. CDR3 coding DNA: TGTGCCAGCAGTGCCCGGACAGGGACGTCAGTCACTGAAGCTTTCTTT.

The genes are TRBV30 and TRBJ2-6; 9 bases align to TRBD1. The germline V gene encodes CDR1 GTSNPN and CDR2 SVGIG (reference sequence). The CDR3 has 18 residues. V was clipped by 5 bases and J by 0 bases; unmatched bases: 11. The CDR3 loop is CAWLIPGQGHSGANVLTF. CDR3 DNA sequence: TGTGCCTGGCTGATACCGGGACAGGGACACTCTGGGGCCAACGTCCTGACTTTC.

This chain connects TRBV19 to TRBJ2-1; 9 nucleotides line up with TRBD2. This CDR3 region has 18 residues. Germline-derived CDR1 and CDR2 are LNHDA and SQIVND (reference sequence). J lost 4 bases, V lost 0 bases, and 10 bases had no gene match. The CDR3 is CASSIDGPAGGVYNEQFF. As DNA, the CDR3 is TGTGCCAGTAGTATAGATGGGCCAGCGGGGGGCGTTTACAATGAGCAGTTCTTC.

This clone has more than one count but fewer than ten. The chain couples TRBV5-1 to TRBJ1-5; D might be TRBD1 (5 bases). The CDR3 runs 14 residues. Trimming shortened V by 3 bases and J by 4 bases, and 11 bases separated the two germline ends. Germline values: CDR1 SGHRS, CDR2 YFSETQ. CDR3 bases: TGCGCCAGCAGCTCCGATGGGGGGAATCAGCCCCAGCATTTT. It translates to CASSSDGGNQPQHF.

The chain recombines TRBV2 with TRBJ1-1, with 11 bases matching TRBD1. After removal of 4 bases from V and 8 bases from J, the junction contained 6 bases not matched to a gene. The CDR3 is 14 amino acids. Germline V gene lookup returns CDR1 SNHLY and CDR2 FYNNEI. CDR3 nucleotide sequence: TGTGCCAGCAGTGTGGACAGGGGGCGAGGCGAAGCTTTCTTT. The encoded protein is CASSVDRGRGEAFF.

In its sample, this clone was seen a few times. The chain uses TRBV19 and TRBJ2-4; 8 nucleotides line up with TRBD1. Germline CDR1 and CDR2: LNHDA and SQIVND (reference sequence). This CDR3 is 15 amino acids long. The V and J ends lost 8 bases and 8 bases, in that order; junction bases with no gene match: 14. CDR3 amino acids: CASWDPNRGTDIQYF. The CDR3 nucleotides are TGTGCCAGTTGGGACCCCAACAGGGGGACGGACATTCAGTACTTC.

The J gene is TRBJ2-7, the V gene TRBV28; D remains ambiguous. V gave up 9 bases and J gave up 0 bases, with 15 bases separating them. This CDR3 spans 14 amino acids. Germline CDR1 reads MDHEN; CDR2 reads SYDVKM. The CDR3 DNA is TGTGCCAGTAGAAACAGAGAGTCCTCCTACGAGCAGTACTTC. Translated: CASRNRESSYEQYF.

This clone was observed a few times. V gene TRBV29-1 combines with J gene TRBJ1-2; 7 bases line up with TRBD1. CDR1 and CDR2 (germline): SQVTM, ANQGSEA. J gave up 6 bases and V 7 bases, and 2 bases lay outside the gene matches. CDR3 size: 10 residues. CDR3 sequence reads: CSADRDGYTF. As DNA, the CDR3 is TGCAGCGCCGACAGGGATGGCTACACCTTC.

This clone has just a few counts. This chain joins TRBV19 and TRBJ2-1; TRBD2 matches 7 bases. Germline V CDR1 and CDR2: LNHDA, SQIVND (reference sequence). CDR3 size: 16 residues. V lost 5 bases and J lost 0; bases outside the gene matches: 7. CDR3 region: CASSVGLGSSYNEQFF. The CDR3 region has the DNA TGTGCCAGTAGTGTTGGACTAGGGAGCTCCTACAATGAGCAGTTCTTC. Full variable domain (outside the CDR3, taken from reference TRBV19 and TRBJ2-1): DGGITQSPKYLFRKEGQNVTLSCEQNLNHDAMYWYRQDPGQGLRLIYYSQIVNDFQKGDIAEGYSVSREKKESFPLTVTSAQKNPTAFYLCASSVGLGSSYNEQFFGPGTRLTVL.

The chain recombines TRBV4-1 with TRBJ2-5; 7 nucleotides agree with TRBD2. CDR3 size: 15 residues. Germline V lookup: CDR1 MGHRA, CDR2 YSYEKL. V was pared by 1 base and J by 2 bases, with 4 bases of the junction left unmatched. This CDR3 is CASSQAGGGQETQYF. DNA for the CDR3: TGCGCCAGCAGCCAAGCGGGCGGGGGTCAAGAGACCCAGTACTTC.

The chain is built from TRBV5-1 and TRBJ2-3; 7 positions match TRBD2. The CDR3 has 16 residues. CDR1 is SGHRS, CDR2 YFSETQ, per germline. The J segment lost 0 bases and the V segment lost 3 bases, leaving 7 bases of the junction unmatched. The DNA for the CDR3 is TGCGCCAGCAGCTCATCTAGCGGCACTAGCACAGATACGCAGTATTTT. Protein product: CASSSSSGTSTDTQYF.

This chain uses TRBV2 with TRBJ1-4; 8 nucleotides line up with TRBD1. The CDR3 is 15 amino acids. Trimming at V came to 5 bases and at J to 8 bases, leaving 10 bases not matched to a gene. Looked up from germline, CDR1 is SNHLY and CDR2 is FYNNEI. The CDR3 sequence: CASSPDRGFEEKLFF. The DNA of the CDR3 is TGTGCCAGCAGTCCTGACAGGGGATTTGAGGAAAAACTGTTTTTT.

The DNA of the CDR3 is TGCGCCAGCAGCCTAAGAAAGATTGGGACAGGTGAAGCTTTCTTT. Encoded protein: CASSLRKIGTGEAFF. The chain joins TRBV5-1 to TRBJ1-1, with TRBD1 identical over 8 bases. In germline, CDR1 is SGHRS, CDR2 YFSETQ. V dropped 4 bases and J dropped 7; count of bases not matched to a gene: 12. There are 15 residues in the CDR3.

This clone has more than one count but fewer than ten. The chain combines TRBV7-2 with TRBJ1-4; TRBD1 matches at 7 bases. This CDR3 region has 15 residues. V lost 2 bases and J lost 5; bases outside the gene matches: 5. The germline CDR1 and CDR2 sequences are SGHTA and FQGNSA. CDR3: CASSLLGQQNEKLFF. In DNA, the CDR3 is TGTGCCAGCAGCTTATTGGGACAGCAGAATGAAAAACTGTTTTTT.

The V and J genes are TRBV7-2 and TRBJ2-7; TRBD2 matches 8 bases. The CDR3 sequence is 15 residues long. Per germline, CDR1 SGHTA and CDR2 FQGNSA. With 3 bases clipped from V and 6 bases from J, the junction kept 10 bases outside the gene matches. CDR3 region: CASSLFGRGESEQYF. The CDR3 region has the DNA TGTGCCAGCAGCTTGTTTGGGCGGGGGGAGAGCGAGCAGTACTTC.

The chain recombines TRBV4-2 with TRBJ2-3; perhaps TRBD2 as D (7 bases). V shed 0 bases and J shed 1 base, with 17 bases lying between them. Germline V gives CDR1 LGHNA, CDR2 YNFKEQ. The CDR3 has 18 amino acids. The CDR3 DNA reads TGTGCCAGCAGCCAAGATGGGGGCGGGGGACTCCGCACAGATACGCAGTATTTT. Translated, it gives CASSQDGGGGLRTDTQYF.

The chain employs TRBV6-5 and TRBJ1-1, with no clear D. From germline, CDR1 is MNHEY and CDR2 SVGAGI. V was clipped by 4 bases and J by 2 bases, with 17 bases between them. The CDR3 covers 16 residues. This chain's CDR3 is CASSLKTSGFNTEAFF. The DNA of the CDR3 is TGTGCCAGCAGTTTAAAGACAAGCGGATTTAACACTGAAGCTTTCTTT.